The subject of this entry is one T cell receptor (beta chain). The specificity of this receptor is unknown. No clone much larger than this one lies a single base away; base qualities are absent. The trim is 5 bases for V and 2 bases for J, with a gap of 10 bases between the germline ends. As encoded in the germline V gene, CDR1 is MDHEN while CDR2 is SYDVKM. Counted from cysteine to phenylalanine, this CDR3 has 14 amino acids. This entry keeps only the CDR3 DNA: 42 bases, framed from base 1. This sample is drawn from a study of T cell repertoires in cytomegalovirus infection (dated 2019 in TCRdb). Background on the whole study: Because public TCR beta signatures pointed to carriage of CMV infection together with the matching HLA type, the HLA type of each donor mattered for the analysis.

Study-wide conclusions, independent of this receptor: In both this cohort and an independent roughly 400-donor cohort, the cumulative frequency of public TCR beta family members distinguished carriers of CMV infection plus the relevant HLA type. The ex vivo response was dominated by HLA-C-restricted CMV-specific TCR beta clonotypes, and the single most frequent clonotype in two of eight donors was supplied by these HLA-C-restricted clonotypes.

These reads were obtained on an Illumina HiSeq 1500. TCRdb handled the public reads itself, with Q25 trimming in fastp and clone calling in MiXCR, and kept productive beta chains. Rows with one shared CDR3 protein collapse into an entry with the most common genes and DNA. Across this sample there are approximately 200,000 distinct CDR3 sequences, with about 23% seen only once. The ten largest clonotypes hold around a sixth of the sample. The receptor comes from a human donor in good health (CMV status not recorded). Some clones in this sample may be carry-over from other donors' samples. The material sequenced was CD8+ T cells from PBMCs. Here the chain combines TRBV28 and TRBJ1-5; the D region possibly corresponds to TRBD1 (5 bases align). DNA sequence: TGTGCCAGCAGTGCTCAGGGAGGCAATCAGCCCCAGCATTTT. This is translated as CASSAQGGNQPQHF.